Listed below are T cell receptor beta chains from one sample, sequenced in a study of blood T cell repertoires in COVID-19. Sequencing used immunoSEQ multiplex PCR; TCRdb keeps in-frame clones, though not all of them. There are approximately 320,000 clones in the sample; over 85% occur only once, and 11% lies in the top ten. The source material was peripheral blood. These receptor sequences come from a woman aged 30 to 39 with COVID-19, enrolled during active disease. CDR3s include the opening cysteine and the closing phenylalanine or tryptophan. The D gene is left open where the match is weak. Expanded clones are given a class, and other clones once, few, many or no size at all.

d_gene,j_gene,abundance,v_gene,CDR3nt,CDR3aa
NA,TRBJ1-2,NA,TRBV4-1,TGCGCCAGCAGCCAGACCCAGGGATTCACCTTC,CASSQTQGFTF
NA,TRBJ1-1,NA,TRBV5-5,TGTGCCAGCAGCTTAACACAGGGAGCTGGAGCTTTCTTT,CASSLTQGAGAFF
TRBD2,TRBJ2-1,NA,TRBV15,TGTGCCACCAGCACCGGACTAGCGGGACTACCGAAGGGGTTCTTC,CATSTGLAGLPKGFF
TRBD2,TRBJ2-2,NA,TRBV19,TGTGCCAGTAGTATTTTCGCTAGCGGATCGAACACCGGGGAGCTGTTTTTT,CASSIFASGSNTGELFF
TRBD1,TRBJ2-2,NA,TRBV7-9,TGTGCCAGCAGCCCTGAGACAGGGGGTGGCCCACCCGGGGAGCTGTTTTTT,CASSPETGGGPPGELFF
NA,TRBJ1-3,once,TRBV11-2,TGTGCCAGCAGCTTCGGGATCACCATATATTTT,CASSFGITIYF
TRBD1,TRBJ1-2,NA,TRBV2,TGTGCCAGCAGGCCGGACAGGGGGCATAACACCTTC,CASRPDRGHNTF
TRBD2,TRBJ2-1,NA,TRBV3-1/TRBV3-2,TGTGCCAGCAGCCCCCTAGCGGGGGAATACAATGAGCAGTTCTTC,CASSPLAGEYNEQFF
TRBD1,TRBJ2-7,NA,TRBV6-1,TGTGCCAGCAGTGAATACAGGGGAACCTACGAGCAGTACTTC,CASSEYRGTYEQYF
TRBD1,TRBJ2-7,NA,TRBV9,TGTGCCAGCAGCACCAAGGCCGGGACAGGGGGTTACGAGCAGTACTTC,CASSTKAGTGGYEQYF
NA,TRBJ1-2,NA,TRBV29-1,TGCAGCGTTGAGAAAGTTAGCCATGGCTACACCTTC,CSVEKVSHGYTF
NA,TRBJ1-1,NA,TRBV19,TGTGCCAGTGGCCCGGGAGCCACTGAAGCTTTCTTT,CASGPGATEAFF
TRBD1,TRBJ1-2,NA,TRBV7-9,TGTGCCAGCACCATCCTAGACAGGGCGGATGGCTACACCTTC,CASTILDRADGYTF
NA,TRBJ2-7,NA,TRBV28,TGTGCCAGCAGTAAACAGGGTATTCGGCGCTCCTACGAGCAGTACTTC,CASSKQGIRRSYEQYF
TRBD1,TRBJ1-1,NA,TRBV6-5,TGTGCCAGCAGTTGGGGACAGCGATCGAACACTGAAGCTTTCTTT,CASSWGQRSNTEAFF
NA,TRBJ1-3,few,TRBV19,TGTGCCAGTACGGTTTGGGAGTCTGGAAACACCATATATTTT,CASTVWESGNTIYF
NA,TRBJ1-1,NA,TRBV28,TGTGCCAGCTTCGGAGTGTACACTGAAGCTTTCTTT,CASFGVYTEAFF
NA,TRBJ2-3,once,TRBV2,TGTGCCAGCAGCACCTATCAGGTCCCTAACACAGATACGCAGTATTTT,CASSTYQVPNTDTQYF
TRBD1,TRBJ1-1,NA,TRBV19,TGTGCCAGTACTCCGGACAGGGACGACACTGAAGCTTTCTTT,CASTPDRDDTEAFF
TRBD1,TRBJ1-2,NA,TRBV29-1,TGCAGCGTACCACTAGGACAGGGCGGCTACACCTTC,CSVPLGQGGYTF
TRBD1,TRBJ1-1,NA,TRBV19,TGTGCCAGTAGTGGGACAGGGCCTATGGGCACTGAAGCTTTCTTT,CASSGTGPMGTEAFF
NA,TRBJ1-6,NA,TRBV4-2,TGTGCCAGCAGCCAAGAGGTCTCCAGAAATAATTCACCCCTCCACTTT,CASSQEVSRNNSPLHF
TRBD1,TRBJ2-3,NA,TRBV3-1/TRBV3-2,TGTGCCAGCAGGCATACAGGGGGGCCCGGCCCAGATACGCAGTATTTT,CASRHTGGPGPDTQYF